These 27 T cell receptor beta chains share one sample of origin, sequenced in a study of cytomegalovirus exposure and HLA in healthy donors. A multiplex PCR was run with 60 Vbeta primers and 13 Jbeta primers. Sequencing was performed with immunoSEQ multiplex PCR; in TCRdb, only in-frame clones are kept and a portion is missing. The profile shows under 250,000 clones, just under 80% of them singletons. Material: PBMCs. These receptors were taken from a boy aged 5 to 17 in good health and CMV-seronegative.

This chain joins TRBV10-2 and TRBJ1-5, with D unresolved. The length of the CDR3 is 13 residues. Deletions cut 2 bases from V and 5 bases from J, with 7 bases between. Per the germline V gene, CDR1 is WSHSY and CDR2 is SAAADI. The CDR3 region has the DNA TGCGCCAGCAGTGAGAGTAGTTATCAGCCCCAGCATTTT. Amino acids: CASSESSYQPQHF.

CDR3 sequence: CASSVAAWTYEQYF. The DNA for the CDR3 is TGCGCCAGCAGTGTCGCGGCCTGGACCTACGAGCAGTACTTC. The chain recombines TRBV10-2 with TRBJ2-7; no reliable D call. There are 14 residues in the CDR3. CDR1 is WSHSY and CDR2 is SAAADI in the germline V gene. Trimming removed 4 bases at V and 2 bases at J, with 12 bases between.

This clone has only a few counts. The chain is built from TRBV18 and TRBJ1-2, with D maybe TRBD1 (6 bases). This CDR3 region has 15 residues. Trimming took 2 bases from V and 8 from J, leaving 18 bases between them. The germline gives CDR1 KGHSH, CDR2 LQKENI. CDR3 DNA sequence: TGTGCCAGCTCACCAGTCGGGCAGGGGCAGAGCGGCTACACCTTC. The encoded protein is CASSPVGQGQSGYTF. The full variable domain, in which reference TRBV18 and TRBJ1-2 provide the parts outside the CDR3, is NAGVMQNPRHLVRRRGQEARLRCSPMKGHSHVYWYRQLPEEGLKFMVYLQKENIIDESGMPKERFSAEFPKEGPSILRIQQVVRGDSAAYFCASSPVGQGQSGYTFGSGTRLTVV.

This chain connects TRBV5-1 to TRBJ2-3, with 9 bases fitting TRBD1. Germline trimming cut 1 base from V and 6 bases from J; bases unmatched to any gene: 6. Germline assignment: CDR1 SGHRS and CDR2 YFSETQ. The CDR3 totals 15 residues. For the CDR3, the DNA is TGCGCCAGCAGCTTGCGGACAGGGGAGGCCGATACGCAGTATTTT. Encoded protein: CASSLRTGEADTQYF.

This chain links TRBV7-2 with TRBJ1-5; tentatively, D is TRBD1 (6 bases). Trimming stripped 1 base from V and 9 bases from J, with 10 bases between. Germline V gene lookup returns CDR1 SGHTA and CDR2 FQGNSA. The CDR3 is made up of 13 amino acids. The CDR3 sequence: CASSLGTALPQHF. The CDR3 DNA follows: TGTGCCAGCAGCTTAGGGACAGCCCTGCCCCAGCATTTT.

The chain joins TRBV5-1 to TRBJ1-5, with a tentative D call TRBD1 (6 bases). Trimming removed 2 bases at V and 4 bases at J, with 13 bases between. The CDR3 has 15 amino acids. Germline-derived CDR1 and CDR2 are SGHRS and YFSETQ. The CDR3 protein is CASSLETGSNQPQHF. CDR3 nucleotides: TGCGCCAGCAGCTTAGAAACAGGGAGTAATCAGCCCCAGCATTTT.

In its sample, this clone was seen a few times. CDR3 in amino acids: CASSLKTGNYGYTF. As DNA, the CDR3 is TGTGCCAGCAGCTTAAAGACAGGCAACTATGGCTACACCTTC. V gene TRBV5-4 combines with J gene TRBJ1-2; TRBD1 is a possible D gene (6 bases). The CDR3 consists of 14 residues. The V end was cut by 2 bases, the J end by 2 bases, with 10 bases between. Germline assignment: CDR1 SGHNT and CDR2 YYREEE (reference sequence).

This clone was counted a single time. This chain joins TRBV6-5 and TRBJ2-7, with 10 bases lining up with TRBD1. CDR1 MNHEY and CDR2 SVGAGI come from the germline V gene. J lost 2 bases, V lost 8 bases, and 6 bases had no gene match. The CDR3 extends over 14 amino acids. CDR3 coding DNA: TGTGCCAGCGGTCCCGGGACAGGGGCCTACGAGCAGTACTTC. Its translation is CASGPGTGAYEQYF.

The chain combines TRBV6-1 with TRBJ1-5; no firm D call. Per germline, CDR1 MNHNS and CDR2 SASEGT. The CDR3 sequence is 13 residues long. The V and J ends lost 4 bases and 9 bases respectively, with 13 bases between them. CDR3 in amino acids: CASSGRGVRPQHF. The CDR3 DNA reads TGTGCCAGCAGTGGTCGGGGAGTCCGGCCCCAGCATTTT.

The chain joins TRBV5-4 to TRBJ2-7; perhaps TRBD2 as D (5 bases). V lost 0 bases to trimming and J lost 7 bases, with 20 bases between them. Germline V gene sequence: CDR1 SGHNT, CDR2 YYREEE (reference sequence). This CDR3 is 16 amino acids long. CDR3 protein: CASSLAFAGQRGEQYF. The CDR3 DNA follows: TGTGCCAGCAGCTTGGCCTTTGCGGGCCAGAGAGGGGAGCAGTACTTC.

V gene TRBV18 combines with J gene TRBJ2-2; D is possibly TRBD1 (6 bases). CDR3 length equals 15 residues. Trimming shortened V by 1 base and J by 2 bases, and 8 bases separated the two germline ends. Germline-derived CDR1 and CDR2 are KGHSH and LQKENI. CDR3 sequence: CASSPRDTNTGELFF. The CDR3 DNA is TGTGCCAGCTCACCACGGGACACCAACACCGGGGAGCTGTTTTTT.

The chain couples TRBV2 to TRBJ2-2; D is possibly TRBD2 (5 bases). The CDR3 has 14 amino acids. V gave up 4 bases and J gave up 4 bases, with 10 bases separating them. From germline, CDR1 is SNHLY and CDR2 FYNNEI. The CDR3 DNA follows: TGTGCCAGCAGTGTACTAGTCGGCACCGGGGAGCTGTTTTTT. This encodes CASSVLVGTGELFF.

This clone was observed a handful of times. The J gene is TRBJ1-1, the V gene TRBV4-1, with 11 bases fitting TRBD1. CDR3 size: 16 residues. Germline-derived CDR1 and CDR2 are MGHRA and YSYEKL. After removal of 3 bases from V and 8 bases from J, the junction contained 11 bases not matched to a gene. In DNA form, the CDR3 reads TGCGCCAGCAGCCATCCTTCCGGGACAGGGGGGCGAGAAGCTTTCTTT. Its protein product is CASSHPSGTGGREAFF.

The chain joins TRBV4-1 to TRBJ1-5; 9 bases are shared with TRBD1. Trimming cost V 0 bases and J 0 bases; bases outside gene matches: 9. Per germline, CDR1 MGHRA and CDR2 YSYEKL. This CDR3 spans 19 amino acids. Here the CDR3 reads CASSQDWGQGLHSNQPQHF. CDR3 coding DNA: TGCGCCAGCAGCCAAGATTGGGGACAGGGCCTCCATAGCAATCAGCCCCAGCATTTT.

The chain joins TRBV5-1 to TRBJ1-6, with D unclear. V was clipped by 0 bases and J by 2 bases, with 9 bases between them. The CDR3 consists of 16 residues. Germline values: CDR1 SGHRS, CDR2 YFSETQ. Here the CDR3 DNA reads TGCGCCAGCAGCTTGGAGGTGGGCCCCTATAATTCACCCCTCCACTTT. Translation: CASSLEVGPYNSPLHF.

This sequence joins TRBV2 and TRBJ1-5, with D possibly matching TRBD1 (6 bases). There are 13 residues in the CDR3. Per the germline V gene, CDR1 is SNHLY and CDR2 is FYNNEI. The V end lost 3 bases, the J end lost 4 bases, and 7 bases lay between the germline ends. The CDR3 spells CASSEQGNQPQHF. CDR3 nucleotide sequence: TGTGCCAGCAGTGAGCAGGGGAATCAGCCCCAGCATTTT.

V usage is TRBV6-6 and J usage is TRBJ1-5; 8 bases agree with TRBD1. Trimming cost V 7 bases and J 2 bases; bases outside gene matches: 4. Looked up from germline, CDR1 is MNHNY and CDR2 is SVGAGI (reference sequence). The CDR3 is 14 amino acids. The CDR3 sequence: CASTPTGGNQPQHF. CDR3 bases: TGTGCCAGCACCCCGACAGGGGGCAATCAGCCCCAGCATTTT.

V and J are TRBV27 and TRBJ2-3, with 12 bases aligning to TRBD1. The V gene's germline CDR1 is MNHEY and CDR2 SMNVEV (reference sequence). V lost 4 bases to trimming and J lost 2 bases; unmatched junction nucleotides: 7. This CDR3 has 17 amino acids. CDR3 loop: CASSSRDRGPFTDTQYF. In DNA form, the CDR3 reads TGTGCCAGCAGTTCCCGGGACAGGGGGCCCTTCACAGATACGCAGTATTTT.

This chain joins TRBV7-8 and TRBJ2-7; maybe TRBD2 (8 bases). V lost 5 bases and J 5 bases, leaving 31 bases between the germline ends. In germline, CDR1 is SGHVS, CDR2 FQNEAQ. This CDR3 comprises 19 residues. CDR3 in DNA: TGTGCCAGCAGCGCGATAAGGGTTGATAGCGGGACAGCCCCCCACGAGCAGTACTTC. Translation: CASSAIRVDSGTAPHEQYF.

This clone was seen a handful of times. The genes are TRBV5-1 and TRBJ1-6; D call uncertain. Trimming removed 4 bases at V and 5 bases at J, with 10 bases between. The germline gives CDR1 SGHRS, CDR2 YFSETQ. This CDR3 has 14 residues. As DNA, the CDR3 is TGCGCCAGCAGCCTCGGGATACATAATTCACCCCTCCACTTT. Protein product: CASSLGIHNSPLHF.

The J gene is TRBJ2-3, the V gene TRBV27; 9 positions match TRBD2. The V and J ends lost 1 base and 2 bases, in that order; junction bases with no gene match: 10. In germline, CDR1 is MNHEY, CDR2 SMNVEV (reference sequence). The CDR3 runs 18 residues. In DNA, the CDR3 is TGTGCCAGCAGTTTATTTGGCGGGAGGGAAGGATACACAGATACGCAGTATTTT. This gives the protein CASSLFGGREGYTDTQYF.

The chain has TRBV7-2 and TRBJ1-2; D gene unclear. V was pared by 5 bases and J by 5 bases, with 6 bases between. CDR1 and CDR2 (germline): SGHTA, FQGNSA. The CDR3 is made up of 11 amino acids. DNA of the CDR3: TGTGCCAGCAGCAGCTTGTATGGCTACACCTTC. Residues: CASSSLYGYTF.

This clone has just a few counts. This chain joins TRBV6-1 and TRBJ2-1; 10 nucleotides match TRBD2. This CDR3 is 14 amino acids long. V dropped 6 bases and J dropped 3; count of bases not matched to a gene: 2. Germline loops: CDR1 MNHNS, CDR2 SASEGT. The CDR3 nucleotides are TGTGCCAGCAGAGTAGCGGGGGGCTACAATGAGCAGTTCTTC. Translated: CASRVAGGYNEQFF.

This chain connects TRBV2 to TRBJ2-5; maybe TRBD1 (5 bases). V shed 2 bases and J shed 2 bases, with 12 bases lying between them. The CDR3 is 15 amino acids. Germline CDR1 SNHLY, CDR2 FYNNEI. The CDR3, as DNA: TGTGCCAGCAGTGAAACCGGACATATTCAAGAGACCCAGTACTTC. Protein product: CASSETGHIQETQYF.

Turning to this clone: Other DNA sequences in this sample translate to the same CDR3. This rearrangement joins TRBV10-2 to TRBJ2-1, with TRBD2 identical over 8 bases. Germline lookup yields CDR1 WSHSY and CDR2 SAAADI. This CDR3 has 14 amino acids. The V gene end was trimmed by 3 bases and the J gene end by 4 bases; junction bases not matched to a gene: 2. The CDR3 loop is CASSETSGYNEQFF. The CDR3 coding sequence is TGCGCCAGCAGTGAAACTAGCGGTTACAATGAGCAGTTCTTC.

This clone has ten or more counts. The chain joins TRBV6-5 to TRBJ2-7; D possibly corresponds to TRBD2 (6 bases). The CDR3 is 13 residues long. The germline V and J ends were trimmed by 5 bases and 5 bases, with 13 bases remaining between them. The V gene's germline CDR1 is MNHEY and CDR2 SVGAGI. Here the CDR3 DNA reads TGTGCCAGCAGTCAATTGGGGGAGGACGAGCAGTACTTC. It specifies CASSQLGEDEQYF.

Only a few counts were recorded for this clone. The chain is built from TRBV2 and TRBJ2-7; TRBD2 matches at 12 bases. The CDR3 contains 16 residues. The germline CDR1 and CDR2 sequences are SNHLY and FYNNEI. V lost 5 bases and J lost 4; bases outside the gene matches: 9. The CDR3 DNA reads as TGTGCCAGCAGTCTCGGACTAGCGGGGAGTTTATACGAGCAGTACTTC. Translation gives CASSLGLAGSLYEQYF. Using reference TRBV2 and TRBJ2-7 for the parts outside the CDR3, the full variable domain is EPEVTQTPSHQVTQMGQEVILRCVPISNHLYFYWYRQILGQKVEFLVSFYNNEISEKSEIFDDQFSVERPDGSNFTLKIRSTKLEDSAMYFCASSLGLAGSLYEQYFGPGTRLTVT.